Listed below are T cell receptor beta chains from one sample, sequenced in a study of CD8 T cells in ankylosing spondylitis. One entry per CDR3 protein results from TCRdb running MiXCR on the 5' RACE reads. The sample carries 350,000 to 400,000 distinct CDR3 sequences, 20% to 25% recorded once. The sequenced material came from blood, either unsorted or a sorted T cell fraction (not recorded which). The source is a male donor with ankylosing spondylitis or in good health (not recorded which). Each CDR3 is given with its conserved first and last residue. Fields, in order: J gene, V gene, CDR3 protein.

TRBJ1-1 TRBV12-3/TRBV12-4 CASSFPTEGPEAFF
TRBJ2-3 TRBV4-1 CASSQVVRVSADTQYF
TRBJ2-1 TRBV19 CASSIFGTDNEQFF
TRBJ2-7 TRBV3-1 CASSQGKAPYEQYF
TRBJ2-1 TRBV20-1 CSASGGEVVNEQFF
TRBJ2-2 TRBV12-3/TRBV12-4 CAAPLSGGPRGTGELFF
TRBJ2-7 TRBV29-1 CSVQIPGQGAYEQYF
TRBJ2-5 TRBV3-1 CASSQEWDRDSETQYF
TRBJ2-2 TRBV29-1 CSVGALEVETGELFF
TRBJ2-2 TRBV3-1 CASSQDPGAAWELFF
TRBJ2-3 TRBV2 CASNHRGVKDTQYF
TRBJ2-3 TRBV5-5 CASSLGPSGVTDTQYF
TRBJ2-5 TRBV5-6 CASSSGAGETQYF
TRBJ2-2 TRBV11-2 CASSGDGGGTSTGELFF
TRBJ1-2 TRBV12-3/TRBV12-4 CASMSPSLDPGYTF
TRBJ1-1 TRBV7-9 CASSLVGEGITEAFF
TRBJ2-3 TRBV2 CASSTRDFSSTDTQYF
TRBJ2-5 TRBV7-9 CASSSQGDQETQYF
TRBJ1-4 TRBV5-6 CASSLGQYNEKLFF
TRBJ2-7 TRBV5-1 CASSWTSGEWEQYF
TRBJ2-7 TRBV12-3/TRBV12-4 CASSFRSDEQYF
TRBJ2-7 TRBV28 CASGHSSYEQYF
TRBJ1-4 TRBV11-2 CASRFGTGRSEKLFF
TRBJ2-2 TRBV7-9 CASRGGTNTGELFF
TRBJ2-1 TRBV4-1 CASSEAAFYNEQFF
TRBJ2-4 TRBV29-1 CSVLPGGQAKNIEYF
TRBJ2-7 TRBV15 CATSRDFEEQYF
TRBJ2-2 TRBV29-1 CSANTANTGELFF
TRBJ2-3 TRBV28 CASSSPTRRGGITDTQYF
TRBJ2-5 TRBV12-3/TRBV12-4 CASSFTRQETQYF
TRBJ2-7 TRBV6-1 CASVWTLDPYEQYF
TRBJ2-6 TRBV12-3/TRBV12-4 CASSLGRGTSGANVLTF
TRBJ2-1 TRBV7-3 CASSLRGAGNEQFF
TRBJ2-5 TRBV7-8 CASSTEAGMEETQYF
TRBJ2-7 TRBV11-2 CASREGQLSSYEQYF
TRBJ2-5 TRBV12-3/TRBV12-4 CASSSPDRVNQETQYF
TRBJ2-1 TRBV7-8 CASSWVMSEQFF
TRBJ2-3 TRBV30 CAWSTGLAGVTDTQYF
TRBJ2-5 TRBV28 CASRPYGGAWETQYF
TRBJ2-1 TRBV14 CASSQLLGQHNEQFF
TRBJ1-1 TRBV3-1 CASSHEYGGLGHSAFF
TRBJ2-1 TRBV11-3 CASSWTKAGAMLYNEQFF
TRBJ2-7 TRBV2 CASSAGHPYEQYF
TRBJ1-5 TRBV20-1 CSARESYREYYQPQHF
TRBJ2-1 TRBV29-1 CSVEGGGQYNEQFF
TRBJ2-5 TRBV20-1 CSASHPGAQETQYF